These 29 T cell receptor beta chains share one sample of origin, sequenced in a study of identical twins. TCRdb re-derived calls from the 5' RACE reads in MiXCR, one entry per CDR3 protein. The sample has roughly 490,000 distinct CDR3 sequences, 14% seen once; the top ten hold around 0.98%. The sample also formed part of further work on yellow fever vaccine responses in identical twins.

Specimen: CD4+ T cells sorted from blood. The receptors come from a woman in her late teens or twenties in good health.

The chain recombines TRBV5-1 with TRBJ1-4, with 9 bases aligning to TRBD1. The CDR3 sequence is 15 residues long. The germline V gene has CDR1 SGHRS and CDR2 YFSETQ. V gave up 4 bases and J gave up 2 bases; unmatched junction bases: 3. This CDR3 reads CASSRGQGTNEKLFF. As DNA, the CDR3 is TGCGCCAGCAGCCGGGGACAGGGCACTAATGAAAAACTGTTTTTT.

This clonotype was observed a few times. The rearrangement links TRBV5-5 to TRBJ2-5, with D possibly being TRBD2 (6 bases). The germline V gene encodes CDR1 SGHKS and CDR2 YYEKEE (reference sequence). V was clipped by 0 bases and J by 5 bases, with 14 bases between them. This CDR3 has 15 amino acids. The CDR3 protein is CASSLVVGLRETQYF. As DNA, the CDR3 is TGTGCCAGCAGCTTGGTTGTGGGACTCAGGGAGACCCAGTACTTC.

This chain uses TRBV20-1 with TRBJ2-3; TRBD1 aligns across 9 bases. The CDR3 consists of 13 residues. Germline assignment: CDR1 DFQATT and CDR2 SNEGSKA (reference sequence). The chain's CDR3 is CRWGDRETDTQYF. The CDR3 DNA reads TGCAGATGGGGGGACAGGGAAACAGATACGCAGTATTTT.

The gene calls are TRBV24-1 and TRBJ2-5; TRBD2 matches 16 bases. This CDR3 is 19 amino acids long. Germline V CDR1 and CDR2: KGHDR, SFDVKD. The V segment lost 4 bases and the J segment 3 bases; nucleotides outside the gene matches: 10. The CDR3 sequence is CATSEPPGLAGGHEETQYF. The CDR3 bases are TGTGCCACCAGTGAACCCCCGGGACTAGCGGGGGGGCATGAAGAGACCCAGTACTTC.

The chain combines TRBV20-1 with TRBJ2-1; 14 bases line up with TRBD2. Trimming cost V 3 bases and J 8 bases; bases outside gene matches: 9. CDR1 is DFQATT, CDR2 SNEGSKA, per germline (reference sequence). This CDR3 spans 16 amino acids. The CDR3 sequence is CSASPRLAGGFDEQFF. DNA of the CDR3: TGCAGTGCTAGCCCCCGACTAGCGGGAGGGTTTGATGAGCAGTTCTTC.

This clonotype was detected only once. This chain joins TRBV20-1 and TRBJ2-7, with D maybe TRBD1 (8 bases). Germline V lookup: CDR1 DFQATT, CDR2 SNEGSKA (reference sequence). Between the trimmed V and J ends, which lost 0 bases and 5 bases, there was a span of 17 bases. CDR3 length equals 15 residues. The CDR3 DNA is TGCAGTGCTAGAGATCATACAGGGGGGGACCACGAGCAGTACTTC. Its protein product is CSARDHTGGDHEQYF.

There are a few counts of this clonotype. J is TRBJ2-1 and V is TRBV7-9, with 7 bases that match TRBD2. The ends lost 5 bases at V and 7 bases at J; junction bases unmatched: 11. Germline CDR1 is SEHNR and CDR2 is FQNEAQ (reference sequence). The CDR3 length is 15 residues. The CDR3 sequence is CASSTLGAGLNEQFF. For the CDR3, the DNA is TGTGCCAGCAGCACCCTTGGGGCGGGACTAAATGAGCAGTTCTTC.

This rearrangement joins TRBV6-1 to TRBJ2-1; perhaps TRBD2 as D (6 bases). CDR1 MNHNS and CDR2 SASEGT come from the germline V gene. V was pared by 1 base and J by 0 bases, with 7 bases between. CDR3 length: 15 amino acids. In DNA, the CDR3 is TGTGCCAGCAGTGAAGAGGGACTCTCCTACAATGAGCAGTTCTTC. This codes for CASSEEGLSYNEQFF.

The chain couples TRBV20-1 to TRBJ2-5; D might be TRBD2 (7 bases). V shed 0 bases and J shed 5 bases, with 19 bases lying between them. This CDR3 region has 16 residues. Germline V gives CDR1 DFQATT, CDR2 SNEGSKA (reference sequence). Here the CDR3 reads CSARDAWRGRGETQYF. In nucleotides, the CDR3 is TGCAGTGCTAGAGATGCCTGGCGGGGGCGGGGGGAGACCCAGTACTTC.

This clonotype was observed a few times. This sequence joins TRBV29-1 and TRBJ1-4, with a possible D match to TRBD1 (5 bases). The CDR3 runs to 14 residues. The germline V gene has CDR1 SQVTM and CDR2 ANQGSEA. The germline V and J ends were trimmed by 4 bases and 5 bases, with 14 bases remaining between them. In DNA form, the CDR3 reads TGCAGCGTTGCCCAGGGACGGCGAAATGAAAAACTGTTTTTT. Amino acids: CSVAQGRRNEKLFF.

This clonotype turned up a few times. The rearrangement links TRBV20-1 to TRBJ2-7; the match to TRBD2 covers 7 bases. The CDR3 extends over 14 amino acids. The J segment lost 1 base and the V segment lost 1 base, leaving 4 bases of the junction unmatched. Germline CDR1 DFQATT, CDR2 SNEGSKA (reference sequence). The CDR3, as DNA: TGCAGTGCTAGAGCGCCTAGCGGATCCTACGAGCAGTACTTC. Protein sequence: CSARAPSGSYEQYF.

The chain links TRBV20-1 to TRBJ2-7; TRBD1 matches 7 bases. The germline CDR1 and CDR2 sequences are DFQATT and SNEGSKA (reference sequence). There are 16 residues in the CDR3. V dropped 3 bases and J dropped 2; count of bases not matched to a gene: 13. CDR3 coding DNA: TGCAGTGCTAGGGGGTTCGGGACAGAGAACCCCTACGAGCAGTACTTC. The encoded protein is CSARGFGTENPYEQYF.

J is TRBJ2-1 and V is TRBV12-3 or TRBV12-4, with 11 bases identical to TRBD1. V gave up 5 bases and J gave up 7 bases; unmatched junction bases: 10. CDR3 length: 16 amino acids. The CDR3 region has the DNA TGTGCCAGCAGTGCAGAAGGACAGGGGGCGGGAAATGAGCAGTTCTTC. Residues: CASSAEGQGAGNEQFF.

This chain joins TRBV12-3 or TRBV12-4 and TRBJ2-6; D remains ambiguous. The CDR3 extends over 14 amino acids. Trimming shortened V by 7 bases and J by 0 bases, and 7 bases separated the two germline ends. The CDR3 DNA reads TGTGCCAGCACGAGGAGCTCTGGGGCCAACGTCCTGACTTTC. Translating gives CASTRSSGANVLTF.

This clonotype was detected only a few times. The chain links TRBV15 to TRBJ1-2; tentative D call: TRBD1 (6 bases). V lost 0 bases, J lost 6 bases, and 11 bases lay in between. The CDR3 is made up of 14 amino acids. Germline V gives CDR1 LNHNV, CDR2 YYDKDF (reference sequence). CDR3 sequence reads: CATSRDWAGDGYTF. The CDR3, as DNA: TGTGCCACCAGCAGAGACTGGGCAGGGGATGGCTACACCTTC.

This chain connects TRBV20-1 to TRBJ2-1, with 7 bases lining up with TRBD2. This CDR3 has 16 residues. V dropped 1 base and J dropped 4; count of bases not matched to a gene: 10. Germline V gives CDR1 DFQATT, CDR2 SNEGSKA (reference sequence). The chain's CDR3 is CSARGGSKGFYNEQFF. CDR3 nucleotide sequence: TGCAGTGCTAGAGGCGGGAGTAAGGGGTTTTACAATGAGCAGTTCTTC.

This chain links TRBV7-8 with TRBJ2-1; 9 bases match TRBD2. The ends lost 5 bases at V and 5 bases at J; junction bases unmatched: 7. Germline V lookup: CDR1 SGHVS, CDR2 FQNEAQ. The CDR3 has 15 residues. CDR3 in amino acids: CASSQWRGGDNEQFF. Written as DNA, the CDR3 is TGTGCCAGCAGCCAATGGCGGGGGGGAGACAATGAGCAGTTCTTC.

This clonotype turned up a few times. The rearrangement uses TRBV4-1 and TRBJ2-3, with 11 nucleotides matching TRBD2. V was pared by 5 bases and J by 1 base, with 5 bases of the junction left unmatched. Germline CDR1 MGHRA, CDR2 YSYEKL. The CDR3 consists of 16 residues. The CDR3 nucleotides read TGCGCCAGCAGCTTCGAACTAGCGGGAGGCACAGATACGCAGTATTTT. Translated: CASSFELAGGTDTQYF.

The CDR3 DNA reads as TGTGCCAGCAGGAACCCGGGACTAGCGGGATACAATGAGCAGTTCTTC. This codes for CASRNPGLAGYNEQFF. The chain employs TRBV12-3 or TRBV12-4 and TRBJ2-1; 13 bases line up with TRBD2. This CDR3 has 16 residues. V shed 6 bases, J shed 4 bases, and the junction held 6 bases outside the gene matches.

This clonotype appeared many times. V usage is TRBV20-1 and J usage is TRBJ2-1; 12 bases align to TRBD2. The CDR3 runs to 14 residues. With V trimmed by 6 bases and J by 3 bases, 3 bases remained unmatched. CDR1 DFQATT and CDR2 SNEGSKA come from the germline V gene (reference sequence). In DNA, the CDR3 is TGCAGTGCCCAACTAGCGGGGGGCTACAATGAGCAGTTCTTC. It translates to CSAQLAGGYNEQFF.

This chain connects TRBV7-2 to TRBJ2-5; TRBD2 agrees at 7 bases. V was clipped by 2 bases and J by 5 bases; unmatched bases: 5. Germline values: CDR1 SGHTA, CDR2 FQGNSA. The CDR3 spans 14 residues. This chain's CDR3 is CASSLSSGRETQYF. CDR3 in DNA: TGTGCCAGCAGCTTATCTAGCGGACGGGAGACCCAGTACTTC.

This chain joins TRBV30 and TRBJ1-3; TRBD1 is a possible D gene (5 bases). The CDR3 length is 14 residues. V lost 0 bases and J lost 9, with 15 bases in between. Germline-derived CDR1 and CDR2 are GTSNPN and SVGIG (reference sequence). Here the CDR3 DNA reads TGTGCCTGGAGTGTACAACCCCAGGGTGGCACCATATATTTT. This translates into CAWSVQPQGGTIYF.

The V gene is TRBV11-2, the J gene TRBJ1-1, with no clear D. Germline lookup yields CDR1 SGHAT and CDR2 FQNNGV. The CDR3 covers 13 residues. The V and J ends lost 6 bases and 1 base respectively, with 9 bases between them. CDR3 DNA sequence: TGTGCCAGCAGGGACCTGAAGAACACTGAAGCTTTCTTT. This translates into CASRDLKNTEAFF.

This clonotype showed up just a few times. V and J are TRBV6-2 or TRBV6-3 and TRBJ2-7, with a weak D call TRBD2 (5 bases). CDR1 is MNHEY, CDR2 SVGEGT, per germline. V was trimmed by 8 bases and J by 0 bases, leaving 14 bases between them. The CDR3 is 14 residues long. This CDR3 is CASATGTSSYEQYF. The CDR3 coding sequence is TGTGCCAGCGCGACGGGAACCAGCTCCTACGAGCAGTACTTC.

The chain joins TRBV3-1 to TRBJ2-2, with D possibly matching TRBD2 (6 bases). The germline V gene encodes CDR1 LGHDT and CDR2 YNNKEL (reference sequence). V was trimmed by 6 bases and J by 3 bases, leaving 14 bases between them. This CDR3 spans 15 amino acids. DNA of the CDR3: TGTGCCAGCAGTCCTCCGGGACTCTACACCGGGGAGCTGTTTTTT. It specifies CASSPPGLYTGELFF.

This clonotype was seen more than once but under ten times. This chain joins TRBV28 and TRBJ2-7; no clear D gene. Per the germline V gene, CDR1 is MDHEN and CDR2 is SYDVKM. There are 14 residues in the CDR3. V lost 5 bases and J 1 base, leaving 12 bases between the germline ends. DNA of the CDR3: TGTGCCAGCAGTCAACCGGGCATTTCCTACGAGCAGTACTTC. Its protein is CASSQPGISYEQYF.

This chain uses TRBV2 with TRBJ1-2; D call uncertain. The length of the CDR3 is 14 residues. Trimming stripped 0 bases from V and 4 bases from J, with 9 bases between. Germline CDR1 and CDR2: SNHLY and FYNNEI. CDR3 coding DNA: TGTGCCAGCAGTGAAGCAGGTCTCGGCTATGGCTACACCTTC. This translates into CASSEAGLGYGYTF.

This clonotype was counted between two and nine times. J is TRBJ2-7 and V is TRBV3-1, with D perhaps matching TRBD1 (6 bases). Trimming removed 3 bases at V and 3 bases at J, with 15 bases between. The germline gives CDR1 LGHDT, CDR2 YNNKEL (reference sequence). The CDR3 totals 15 residues. CDR3 DNA: TGTGCCAGCAGCCAGACAGGATTTGTGGGCTACGAGCAGTACTTC. This translates into CASSQTGFVGYEQYF.

This clonotype was counted between two and nine times. This chain uses TRBV9 with TRBJ2-2; D gene ambiguous. The CDR3 has 13 amino acids. V lost 3 bases and J 5 bases, leaving 8 bases between the germline ends. In germline, CDR1 is SGDLS, CDR2 YYNGEE. CDR3 amino acids: CASSAVGTGELFF. The CDR3 nucleotides read TGTGCCAGCAGCGCTGTGGGTACCGGGGAGCTGTTTTTT.